The rows below give T cell receptor beta chains drawn from one sample of a study of shared clonotypes between healthy human individuals. Here immunoSEQ multiplex PCR was the method, and the copy in TCRdb shows in-frame clones only, minus some. Of around 1 million clones in the sample, around 80% were seen once. Sample: memory CD4+ T cells sorted from blood. The receptors stem from a man in his late teens or twenties in good health. CDR3s include the opening cysteine and the closing phenylalanine or tryptophan. A D gene is named only where the DNA matches it firmly. Some rows have no size entry. The others give once, few or many, or a class for an expanded clone.

abundance | j_gene | v_gene | d_gene | CDR3nt | CDR3aa
few | TRBJ2-1 | TRBV7-9 | TRBD1 | TGTGCCAGCAGCTCCGAGTCGACAGGGATGTCCTACAATGAGCAGTTCTTC | CASSSESTGMSYNEQFF
many | TRBJ1-6 | TRBV18 | TRBD1 | TGTGCCAGCTCAGACCGACAGGGAGTTAATTCACCCCTCCACTTT | CASSDRQGVNSPLHF
NA | TRBJ2-5 | TRBV18 | NA | TGTGCCAGCTCTTCGCTTCAAGAGACCCAGTACTTC | CASSSLQETQYF
NA | TRBJ2-3 | TRBV9 | NA | TGTGCCAGCAGCGTAGACATTCGGGACGCCAGCACAGATACGCAGTATTTT | CASSVDIRDASTDTQYF
NA | TRBJ2-1 | TRBV9 | NA | TGTGCCAGCAGCCCCGGTCGCGGCACGACTGTATCCTACAATGAGCAGTTCTTC | CASSPGRGTTVSYNEQFF
NA | TRBJ2-2 | TRBV10-3 | NA | TGTGCCATCAGGAGCGCGGCCGGGGAGCTGTTTTTT | CAIRSAAGELFF
NA | TRBJ2-2 | TRBV7-2 | TRBD2 | TGTGCCAGCAGCGGCCGTGCTAGCGGAACGAACACCGGGGAGCTGTTTTTT | CASSGRASGTNTGELFF
NA | TRBJ1-5 | TRBV12-5 | NA | TGTGCTAGTGGTTTGGTACGGTTTCAGCCCCAGCATTTT | CASGLVRFQPQHF
NA | TRBJ2-2 | TRBV5-6 | NA | TGTGCCAGCAGCAAAGGGGGATTAAGGAACACCGGGGAGCTGTTTTTT | CASSKGGLRNTGELFF
NA | TRBJ2-4 | TRBV5-3 | NA | TGTGCCAGAAGCCCTCACAGATTATCAGCCAAAAACATTCAGTACTTC | CARSPHRLSAKNIQYF
NA | TRBJ1-5 | TRBV5-6 | NA | TGTGCCAGCAGCTTGATTTCAGGGGCCGGGGATCAGCCCCAGCATTTT | CASSLISGAGDQPQHF
NA | TRBJ1-2 | TRBV5-4 | NA | TGTGCCAGCAGGTTGGACGGGGGCTACACCTTC | CASRLDGGYTF
NA | TRBJ2-7 | TRBV20-1 | NA | TGCAGTGCACTGGATACCTACGAGCAGTACTTC | CSALDTYEQYF
NA | TRBJ1-6 | TRBV7-9 | NA | TGTGCCAGCAGCTTAGCCTCCTATAATTCACCCCTCCACTTT | CASSLASYNSPLHF
NA | TRBJ2-5 | TRBV5-1 | NA | TGCGCCAGCAGCTTGCCGTCAGGGTCACAAGAGACCCAGTACTTC | CASSLPSGSQETQYF
NA | TRBJ1-2 | TRBV5-4 | TRBD1 | TGTGCCAGCAGCTGGGACAGGGGGCGAATTGCCGGCTACACCTTC | CASSWDRGRIAGYTF
NA | TRBJ2-7 | TRBV5-1 | TRBD1 | TGCGCCAGCAGCTCCTGGACAGGGGGCGAGCAGTACTTC | CASSSWTGGEQYF
NA | TRBJ2-3 | TRBV20-1 | NA | TGCAGTGCTAGTGACGTGAACACGCAGTATTTT | CSASDVNTQYF
many | TRBJ1-1 | TRBV12-5 | TRBD1 | TGTGCTAGTGGCGCCGGGACAGTCGGTGTTGGGACTGAAGCTTTCTTT | CASGAGTVGVGTEAFF
NA | TRBJ1-5 | TRBV5-6 | NA | TGTGCCAGCAGCTTGGGGGGTTATCAGCCCCAGCATTTT | CASSLGGYQPQHF
NA | TRBJ2-7 | TRBV11-2 | NA | TGTGCCATTGGGGCCCAAGGCCACTACGAGCAGTACTTC | CAIGAQGHYEQYF
NA | TRBJ2-3 | TRBV5-1 | NA | TGCGCCAGCAGCTTGGAACGGGATACGCAGTATTTT | CASSLERDTQYF
NA | TRBJ2-3 | TRBV5-1 | TRBD1 | TGCGCCAGCTCCGCCGGGACAGGGCCCACAGATACGCAGTATTTT | CASSAGTGPTDTQYF
NA | TRBJ2-7 | TRBV19 | NA | TGTGCCAGTAGTTCCGGGACTTGGAACTACGAGCAGTACTTC | CASSSGTWNYEQYF
NA | TRBJ2-3 | TRBV7-9 | NA | TGTGCCAGCAGCCCCGCCACAGATACGCAGTATTTT | CASSPATDTQYF
NA | TRBJ2-7 | TRBV19 | NA | TGTGCCAGTAGTCCCCAGGCGGGGACCCTAAACGAGCAGTACTTC | CASSPQAGTLNEQYF
NA | TRBJ1-4 | TRBV5-1 | NA | TGCGCCAGCAGCCCACAGGGCGAAAAACTGTTTTTT | CASSPQGEKLFF
NA | TRBJ2-3 | TRBV20-1 | NA | TGCAGTGCTAGATTTGGACGGGAGTATTTT | CSARFGREYF
many | TRBJ2-7 | TRBV5-4 | NA | TGTGCCAGCAGCATTGACAGGAGCTCCTACGAGCAGTACTTC | CASSIDRSSYEQYF
few | TRBJ2-1 | TRBV5-1 | TRBD1 | TGCGCCAGCAGCTTGGGACAGGGCTCCTACAATGAGCAGTTCTTC | CASSLGQGSYNEQFF
once | TRBJ2-6 | TRBV30 | NA | TGTGCCTGGAGTGTCCGCCAATCTGGGGCCAACGTCCTGACTTTC | CAWSVRQSGANVLTF
NA | TRBJ1-1 | TRBV10-3 | TRBD1 | TGTGCCACCGACAGGGGCTCGAACACTGAAGCTTTCTTT | CATDRGSNTEAFF
once | TRBJ1-2 | TRBV5-4 | TRBD1 | TGTGCCAGCAGGCGAGACAGGGGGACGAACAGTAATGGCTACACCTTC | CASRRDRGTNSNGYTF
NA | TRBJ2-7 | TRBV30 | TRBD2 | TGTGCCTGGAGTGTAACGGGACTAGCGGGAGGGTACGGGTACGAGCAGTACTTC | CAWSVTGLAGGYGYEQYF
NA | TRBJ2-3 | TRBV7-9 | NA | TGTGCCAGCAGCTTAGGCCTAGCAGGGTCCTCAGATACGCAGTATTTT | CASSLGLAGSSDTQYF
NA | TRBJ2-2 | TRBV5-4 | NA | TGTGCCAGCAGCTTGCCTTCGACTATCCGGGGCGGGGAGCTGTTTTTT | CASSLPSTIRGGELFF
NA | TRBJ1-5 | TRBV4-1 | NA | TGCGCCAGCAGCCAAGACGGGGTACGGCCCCAGCATTTT | CASSQDGVRPQHF
NA | TRBJ1-5 | TRBV2 | NA | TGTGCCAGCAGTCTCCGACAGAAACATCAGCCCCAGCATTTT | CASSLRQKHQPQHF
NA | TRBJ2-6 | TRBV30 | TRBD1 | TGTGCCTGGAGTCGACAGGGCACCGGGGCCAACGTCCTGACTTTC | CAWSRQGTGANVLTF
once | TRBJ2-7 | TRBV19 | NA | TGTGCCAGTAGTATAAGCGGACCCTACGAGCAGTACTTC | CASSISGPYEQYF
NA | TRBJ2-7 | TRBV19 | TRBD2 | TGTGCCAGTAGTGGCGGGGGGACCGGGGACGAGCAGTACTTC | CASSGGGTGDEQYF
NA | TRBJ1-1 | TRBV6-1 | TRBD1 | TGTGCCAGCAGTGAAACAGGGGCGATGAACACTGAAGCTTTCTTT | CASSETGAMNTEAFF
NA | TRBJ2-7 | TRBV5-6 | TRBD2 | TGTGCCAGCAGCTCCACGGGACTAGATCTCTACGAGCAGTACTTC | CASSSTGLDLYEQYF
NA | TRBJ2-1 | TRBV14 | TRBD2 | TGTGCCAGCAGCCAAACTGCGGGGGGTATTAATGAGCAGTTCTTC | CASSQTAGGINEQFF
NA | TRBJ2-7 | TRBV30 | NA | TGTGCCTGGGGGACCTCCTACGAGCAGTACTTC | CAWGTSYEQYF
NA | TRBJ2-7 | TRBV11-2 | TRBD1 | TGTGCCAGCAGTCCACAGGGGGTCAACGAGCAGTACTTC | CASSPQGVNEQYF
few | TRBJ1-5 | TRBV5-8 | NA | TGTGCCAGCAGCCCGGGCAGCAATAGCAATCAGCCCCAGCATTTT | CASSPGSNSNQPQHF
NA | TRBJ1-5 | TRBV7-9 | NA | TGTGCCAGCAGCTTAGCGCATGGGGAGAATAGGAATCAGCCCCAGCATTTT | CASSLAHGENRNQPQHF
NA | TRBJ1-4 | TRBV5-1 | NA | TGCGCCAGCAGCTTGGGCGTAAATGAAAAACTGTTTTTT | CASSLGVNEKLFF